This is a list of T cell receptor beta chains from one sample in a study of blood T cell repertoires in COVID-19. Here immunoSEQ multiplex PCR was the method, and the copy in TCRdb shows in-frame clones only, minus some. Here the sample spans hundreds of thousands of clones, approximately 87% being singletons. The source material was peripheral blood. Every receptor here comes from an older woman with COVID-19, enrolled during active disease. The CDR3 runs from the conserved cysteine through the conserved F or W. The order of the fields is clone size, V gene, D gene, J gene, CDR3 protein, CDR3 DNA. D genes are given only for firm matches. For some rows the clone size is stated as once, few or many, or as a class when expanded; others skip it.

clone size: -; V gene: TRBV5-1; D gene: TRBD1; J gene: TRBJ1-2; CDR3 protein: CASSLTPGQDYTF; CDR3 DNA: TGCGCCAGCAGCTTAACGCCGGGACAGGACTACACCTTC
clone size: -; V gene: TRBV11-3; D gene: TRBD2; J gene: TRBJ2-1; CDR3 protein: CASSLGGLDSNEQFF; CDR3 DNA: TGTGCCAGCAGCTTAGGGGGACTAGATTCCAATGAGCAGTTCTTC
clone size: -; V gene: TRBV7-8; D gene: TRBD1; J gene: TRBJ1-6; CDR3 protein: CASSLDGTGNSPLHF; CDR3 DNA: TGTGCCAGCAGCTTAGATGGGACAGGCAATTCACCCCTCCACTTT
clone size: -; V gene: TRBV6-5; D gene: TRBD1; J gene: TRBJ1-2; CDR3 protein: CASRGTANYGYTF; CDR3 DNA: TGTGCCAGCAGGGGGACAGCGAACTATGGCTACACCTTC
clone size: -; V gene: TRBV5-1; D gene: -; J gene: TRBJ1-4; CDR3 protein: CASSLIGTGSEKLFF; CDR3 DNA: TGCGCCAGCAGCTTGATAGGTACAGGGTCTGAAAAACTGTTTTTT
clone size: once; V gene: TRBV29-1; D gene: TRBD2; J gene: TRBJ2-5; CDR3 protein: CSVGQRGVFQETQYF; CDR3 DNA: TGCAGCGTTGGCCAGCGGGGGGTCTTCCAAGAGACCCAGTACTTC
clone size: -; V gene: TRBV5-1; D gene: TRBD1; J gene: TRBJ1-2; CDR3 protein: CASSLAGTGAYGYTF; CDR3 DNA: TGCGCCAGCAGCTTGGCAGGGACAGGGGCCTATGGCTACACCTTC
clone size: once; V gene: TRBV6-5; D gene: TRBD1; J gene: TRBJ1-5; CDR3 protein: CASSPGQVNQPQHF; CDR3 DNA: TGTGCCAGCAGCCCGGGACAGGTCAATCAGCCCCAGCATTTT
clone size: -; V gene: TRBV5-1; D gene: TRBD1; J gene: TRBJ1-1; CDR3 protein: CASSVEQGRTEAFF; CDR3 DNA: TGCGCCAGCAGCGTGGAACAGGGGAGAACTGAAGCTTTCTTT
clone size: -; V gene: TRBV27; D gene: TRBD2; J gene: TRBJ2-3; CDR3 protein: CASSFLAGGLDTQYF; CDR3 DNA: TGTGCCAGCAGTTTCCTAGCGGGGGGCCTGGATACGCAGTATTTT
clone size: -; V gene: TRBV7-9; D gene: -; J gene: TRBJ1-2; CDR3 protein: CASSLVYYGYTF; CDR3 DNA: TGTGCCAGCAGCTTAGTATACTATGGCTACACCTTC
clone size: -; V gene: TRBV18; D gene: -; J gene: TRBJ1-1; CDR3 protein: CASSPMNTEAFF; CDR3 DNA: TGTGCCAGCTCACCCATGAACACTGAAGCTTTCTTT
clone size: once; V gene: TRBV18; D gene: -; J gene: TRBJ1-3; CDR3 protein: CASSPGGFLAGNTIYF; CDR3 DNA: TGTGCCAGCTCGCCTGGAGGCTTTCTGGCCGGAAACACCATATATTTT
clone size: -; V gene: TRBV24-1; D gene: -; J gene: TRBJ2-1; CDR3 protein: CATSDYDGSEEQFF; CDR3 DNA: TGTGCCACCAGTGATTATGACGGCTCGGAGGAGCAGTTCTTC
clone size: -; V gene: TRBV5-1; D gene: TRBD2; J gene: TRBJ2-3; CDR3 protein: CASSFGGSGDTQYF; CDR3 DNA: TGCGCCAGCAGCTTCGGGGGGAGCGGGGATACGCAGTATTTT
clone size: -; V gene: TRBV6-6; D gene: TRBD1; J gene: TRBJ1-3; CDR3 protein: CASSYSPGGSGNTIYF; CDR3 DNA: TGTGCCAGCAGTTACTCACCAGGGGGCTCTGGAAACACCATATATTTT
clone size: -; V gene: TRBV6-5; D gene: TRBD1; J gene: TRBJ2-7; CDR3 protein: CASSLLGQGGEQYF; CDR3 DNA: TGTGCCAGCAGCCTATTGGGACAGGGGGGCGAGCAGTACTTC
clone size: -; V gene: TRBV19; D gene: TRBD1; J gene: TRBJ2-5; CDR3 protein: CASSIPPGQGQETQYF; CDR3 DNA: TGTGCCAGTAGCATACCCCCGGGACAGGGTCAGGAGACCCAGTACTTC
clone size: once; V gene: TRBV10-3; D gene: -; J gene: TRBJ1-5; CDR3 protein: CAISELGQGQQPQHF; CDR3 DNA: TGTGCCATCAGTGAATTAGGGCAGGGCCAACAGCCCCAGCATTTT
clone size: -; V gene: TRBV2; D gene: -; J gene: TRBJ2-2; CDR3 protein: CASSVGWGGTGELFF; CDR3 DNA: TGTGCCAGCAGTGTGGGGTGGGGAGGCACCGGGGAGCTGTTTTTT
clone size: once; V gene: TRBV7-9; D gene: -; J gene: TRBJ2-7; CDR3 protein: CASSLVQGPLYEQYF; CDR3 DNA: TGTGCCAGCAGCTTAGTACAGGGCCCTTTGTACGAGCAGTACTTC
clone size: -; V gene: TRBV28; D gene: TRBD1; J gene: TRBJ1-2; CDR3 protein: CASSFDRVGEYGYTF; CDR3 DNA: TGTGCCAGCAGTTTTGACAGGGTGGGAGAATATGGCTACACCTTC
clone size: -; V gene: TRBV2; D gene: -; J gene: TRBJ1-3; CDR3 protein: CASRTGESGNTIYF; CDR3 DNA: TGTGCCAGCAGGACAGGAGAATCTGGAAACACCATATATTTT
clone size: -; V gene: TRBV4-1; D gene: -; J gene: TRBJ1-2; CDR3 protein: CASSQEGTAKGYTF; CDR3 DNA: TGCGCCAGCAGCCAAGAGGGCACTGCGAAAGGCTACACCTTC
clone size: -; V gene: TRBV4-1; D gene: -; J gene: TRBJ1-1; CDR3 protein: CASSQDRGGTEAFF; CDR3 DNA: TGCGCCAGCAGCCAAGATCGGGGGGGCACTGAAGCTTTCTTT
clone size: -; V gene: TRBV7-3; D gene: -; J gene: TRBJ2-2; CDR3 protein: CASKIRGGANTGELFF; CDR3 DNA: TGTGCCAGCAAAATTCGGGGCGGGGCGAACACCGGGGAGCTGTTTTTT
clone size: -; V gene: TRBV3-1/TRBV3-2; D gene: TRBD1; J gene: TRBJ1-6; CDR3 protein: CASSPGQHNSPLHF; CDR3 DNA: TGTGCCAGCAGCCCGGGACAGCATAATTCACCCCTCCACTTT
clone size: -; V gene: TRBV4-1; D gene: -; J gene: TRBJ1-5; CDR3 protein: CASSKAGNQPQHF; CDR3 DNA: TGCGCCAGCAGCAAGGCGGGGAATCAGCCCCAGCATTTT
clone size: -; V gene: TRBV12-3/TRBV12-4; D gene: -; J gene: TRBJ1-2; CDR3 protein: CASSLGTRDTF; CDR3 DNA: TGTGCCAGCAGTTTAGGGACTCGAGACACCTTC
clone size: -; V gene: TRBV7-3; D gene: TRBD1; J gene: TRBJ2-2; CDR3 protein: CASSSGQGLGGELFF; CDR3 DNA: TGTGCCAGCAGCTCGGGACAGGGGCTTGGCGGGGAGCTGTTTTTT
clone size: -; V gene: TRBV24-1; D gene: -; J gene: TRBJ2-5; CDR3 protein: CATSDQPDRLRLQETQYF; CDR3 DNA: TGTGCCACCAGTGACCAACCTGACAGGCTTCGACTCCAAGAGACCCAGTACTTC
clone size: -; V gene: TRBV12-3/TRBV12-4; D gene: TRBD1; J gene: TRBJ1-1; CDR3 protein: CASTNRGRGAFF; CDR3 DNA: TGTGCCAGCACTAACAGGGGGCGCGGAGCTTTCTTT
clone size: few; V gene: TRBV4-2; D gene: TRBD2; J gene: TRBJ2-1; CDR3 protein: CASSQEKTTGTSGYNEQFF; CDR3 DNA: TGTGCCAGCAGCCAAGAGAAAACTACCGGGACTAGCGGCTACAATGAGCAGTTCTTC
clone size: -; V gene: TRBV2; D gene: TRBD1; J gene: TRBJ1-5; CDR3 protein: CASARGRANQPQHF; CDR3 DNA: TGTGCCAGCGCGAGGGGGCGTGCCAATCAGCCCCAGCATTTT
clone size: -; V gene: TRBV19; D gene: TRBD1; J gene: TRBJ1-1; CDR3 protein: CASSITGVGTEAFF; CDR3 DNA: TGTGCCAGTAGTATCACAGGGGTGGGAACTGAAGCTTTCTTT
clone size: -; V gene: TRBV5-1; D gene: TRBD2; J gene: TRBJ2-1; CDR3 protein: CASSPGLAGEGEQFF; CDR3 DNA: TGCGCCAGCAGCCCGGGACTAGCGGGGGAGGGTGAGCAGTTCTTC
clone size: few; V gene: TRBV28; D gene: -; J gene: TRBJ1-2; CDR3 protein: CASSLTGGQGGYTF; CDR3 DNA: TGTGCCAGCAGCCTCACCGGGGGGCAAGGTGGCTACACCTTC
clone size: -; V gene: TRBV7-2; D gene: TRBD2; J gene: TRBJ2-7; CDR3 protein: CASSSPGSGLHEQYF; CDR3 DNA: TGTGCCAGCAGCTCCCCTGGTAGCGGGCTCCACGAGCAGTACTTC
clone size: many; V gene: TRBV4-1; D gene: -; J gene: TRBJ1-4; CDR3 protein: CASSQDRGAAQNEKLFF; CDR3 DNA: TGCGCCAGCAGCCAAGATCGGGGGGCAGCCCAAAATGAAAAACTGTTTTTT
clone size: -; V gene: TRBV11-2; D gene: -; J gene: TRBJ2-1; CDR3 protein: CASSLVAGVDEQFF; CDR3 DNA: TGTGCCAGCAGCTTAGTAGCAGGGGTGGATGAGCAGTTCTTC